The rows below give T cell receptor beta chains drawn from one sample of a study of cytomegalovirus exposure and HLA in healthy donors. Here immunoSEQ multiplex PCR was the method, and the copy in TCRdb shows in-frame clones only, minus some. The sample includes under 150,000 clones, around 80% of them seen just once. Sequencing was done on a sample of PBMCs. Every receptor here comes from a woman aged 45-65 years in good health and CMV-seropositive. Each CDR3 is given with its conserved first and last residue. D genes are given only for firm matches. Rows give clone size only sometimes, using once, few, many, or a class for an expanded clone.

d_call,cdr3_length,v_call,clone_size,j_call,cdr3_aa,cdr3_nt
TRBD2,16,TRBV6-5,-,TRBJ2-3,CASSSLAGGRGDTQYF,TGTGCCAGCAGTTCCTTAGCGGGGGGGCGTGGAGATACGCAGTATTTT
-,14,TRBV2,-,TRBJ1-1,CASSVKRLDTEAFF,TGTGCCAGCAGTGTTAAGCGGTTGGACACTGAAGCTTTCTTT
-,15,TRBV4-2,once,TRBJ1-5,CASSQDTQVYQPQHF,TGTGCCAGCAGCCAAGATACACAGGTCTATCAGCCCCAGCATTTT
-,11,TRBV5-1,-,TRBJ2-5,CASSLEETQYF,TGCGCCAGCAGCTTAGAGGAGACCCAGTACTTC
-,15,TRBV28,-,TRBJ1-2,CASSPSGVVNYGYTF,TGTGCCAGCAGTCCGTCAGGGGTAGTTAACTATGGCTACACCTTC
TRBD2,14,TRBV7-2,-,TRBJ2-5,CASSRSGGKETQYF,TGTGCCAGCAGCCGAAGCGGGGGGAAAGAGACCCAGTACTTC
-,15,TRBV5-1,-,TRBJ1-3,CASSLGTGSGNTIYF,TGCGCCAGCAGCTTGGGCACAGGCTCTGGAAACACCATATATTTT
-,16,TRBV30,-,TRBJ1-1,CAWREGGGPEFTEAFF,TGTGCCTGGAGGGAGGGCGGGGGGCCAGAATTCACTGAAGCTTTCTTT
-,14,TRBV28,-,TRBJ2-7,CASSFPASSYEQYF,TGTGCCAGCAGTTTTCCAGCGTCCTCCTACGAGCAGTACTTC
TRBD1,16,TRBV28,-,TRBJ1-3,CASSFSPTGGGNTIYF,TGTGCCAGCAGTTTCTCACCGACAGGGGGTGGAAACACCATATATTTT
TRBD1,15,TRBV27,-,TRBJ1-5,CASNTGTGGNRPQHF,TGTGCCAGCAATACCGGGACAGGGGGGAATCGTCCCCAGCATTTT
TRBD1,15,TRBV7-3,-,TRBJ1-1,CASSSNTGTGSKAFF,TGTGCCAGCAGCTCCAACACGGGGACAGGGAGTAAAGCTTTCTTT
TRBD1,13,TRBV28,once,TRBJ2-2,CASGTGDTGELFF,TGTGCCTCGGGGACAGGGGATACCGGGGAGCTGTTTTTT
TRBD1,14,TRBV6-6,few,TRBJ1-6,CASSGTGDNSPLHF,TGTGCCAGCAGTGGGACAGGAGATAATTCACCCCTCCACTTT
-,14,TRBV6-1,-,TRBJ1-1,CASSGPSGQTEAFF,TGTGCCAGCAGTGGCCCTTCCGGACAGACTGAAGCTTTCTTT
-,15,TRBV9,-,TRBJ1-5,CASSVAGNSNQPQHF,TGTGCCAGCAGCGTAGCGGGGAATAGCAATCAGCCCCAGCATTTT